The rows below give T cell receptor beta chains drawn from one sample of a study of early T cells in non-severe SARS-CoV-2 infection. TCRdb reprocessed the 5' RACE reads with MiXCR, giving one entry per CDR3 protein. The sample gives about 33,000 distinct CDR3 sequences, roughly 6% of which show up once; under 6% is in the top ten. Sample: whole blood. These receptor sequences come from an adult who was a healthcare worker with PCR-confirmed SARS-CoV-2 infection or an uninfected control (not recorded which). CDR3s include the opening cysteine and the closing phenylalanine or tryptophan. The D gene is left open where the match is weak. Clone sizes are given selectively: once, few, many, or a class where the clone is expanded.

v_call	d_call	j_call	clone_size	cdr3_length	cdr3_nt	cdr3_aa
TRBV3-1	.	TRBJ1-3	.	14	TGTGCCAGCAGCCAAGATTCCGAGAGAAACACCATATATTTT	CASSQDSERNTIYF
TRBV18	TRBD1	TRBJ1-1	.	13	TGTGCCAGCTCCCCCCTCGACAGGGGTGAAGCTTTCTTT	CASSPLDRGEAFF
TRBV7-6	.	TRBJ2-1	many	15	TGTGCCAGCAGCTTCCCGTATTCCTCCTACAATGAGCAGTTCTTC	CASSFPYSSYNEQFF
TRBV6-4	.	TRBJ2-1	medium-sized	15	TGTGCCAGCAGCGAAGGAATGACGGGACCCAATGAGCAGTTCTTC	CASSEGMTGPNEQFF
TRBV11-2	TRBD1	TRBJ2-3	few	15	TGTGCCAGCAGCTTAGACAGGGGGTTCACAGATACGCAGTATTTT	CASSLDRGFTDTQYF
TRBV12-3/TRBV12-4	.	TRBJ2-4	many	11	TGTGCCAGCAGCGTAAGGAACATTCAGTACTTC	CASSVRNIQYF
TRBV29-1	TRBD2	TRBJ2-1	many	14	TGCAGCCTCTGGACACTAGCGGGAGCGAGTGAGCAGTTCTTC	CSLWTLAGASEQFF
TRBV5-6	.	TRBJ2-3	many	15	TGTGCCAGCAGCTTGGCGGGATCGGCGGCAGATACGCAGTATTTT	CASSLAGSAADTQYF
TRBV7-9	TRBD1	TRBJ2-3	few	14	TGTGCCAGCAGCTTCGACAGGGTCGCAGATACGCAGTATTTT	CASSFDRVADTQYF
TRBV7-2	TRBD2	TRBJ2-5	few	15	TGTGCCAGCAGCCTCTCCGGGGGGGCCCTCGAGACCCAGTACTTC	CASSLSGGALETQYF
TRBV5-4	.	TRBJ1-2	many	13	TGTGCCAGCAGCTTGGGCGAGAACTATGGCTACACCTTC	CASSLGENYGYTF
TRBV7-8	.	TRBJ2-7	many	14	TGTGCCAGCAGTTCCGGGACACTGGCCTACGAGCAGTACTTC	CASSSGTLAYEQYF
TRBV11-3	.	TRBJ2-7	many	14	TGTGTCAGCAGCCGAGGGGGGCAGCTCTACGAGCAGTACTTC	CVSSRGGQLYEQYF
TRBV5-1	.	TRBJ1-2	many	13	TGCGCCAGCAGCTTGACAGGGAATGATGGCTACACCTTC	CASSLTGNDGYTF
TRBV14	TRBD2	TRBJ2-1	many	15	TGTGCCAGCAGCCAAGGGGCGGGAGGGCCGGATGAGCAGTTCTTC	CASSQGAGGPDEQFF
TRBV14	TRBD2	TRBJ2-2	many	17	TGTGCCAGCAGCCATCCCGTGACTAGCGGGAACCCGGGGGAGCTGTTTTTT	CASSHPVTSGNPGELFF
TRBV7-9	.	TRBJ2-1	few	11	TGTGCCAGCAGCAAAGGGACGCGTGAGTTCTTC	CASSKGTREFF
TRBV15	TRBD1	TRBJ1-6	many	15	TGTGCCACCAGCAGCGGGGGGACAGCTAATTCACCCCTCCACTTT	CATSSGGTANSPLHF
TRBV28	.	TRBJ2-2	many	12	TGTGCCAGCAGAGAAAGCACCGGGGAGCTGTTTTTT	CASRESTGELFF
TRBV7-2	TRBD2	TRBJ2-7	few	19	TGTGCCAGCAGCCGCAGGAGGGGGCGAGGACTAGCGGGAGTCTACGAGCAGTACTTC	CASSRRRGRGLAGVYEQYF
TRBV7-3	.	TRBJ2-5	.	14	TGTGCCAGCAGCTTAAGCTCCTACCAAGAGACCCAGTACTTC	CASSLSSYQETQYF
TRBV5-4	TRBD2	TRBJ2-1	many	15	TGTGCCAGTACTAAATCGGGCGGGAGATACAATGAGCAGTTCTTC	CASTKSGGRYNEQFF
TRBV20-1	.	TRBJ1-5	many	14	TGCAGTGCTGGATGGTGGGGAAGCAATCAGCCCCAGCATTTT	CSAGWWGSNQPQHF
TRBV20-1	.	TRBJ2-1	many	15	TGCAGTGCTAGAGGTGCATTTGAGGGGTACAATGAGCAGTTCTTC	CSARGAFEGYNEQFF
TRBV6-1	.	TRBJ1-4	many	16	TGTGCCAGCAGCAATGACAAGTGGCGCGCTAATGAAAAACTGTTTTTT	CASSNDKWRANEKLFF
TRBV6-5	.	TRBJ1-2	many	13	TGTGCCGCCACTCTAAATCCGAACTATGGCTACACCTTC	CAATLNPNYGYTF
TRBV7-2	TRBD2	TRBJ2-3	many	15	TGTGCCAGCAGCTTTAGCGGGAGAAGCCCAGATACGCAGTATTTT	CASSFSGRSPDTQYF
TRBV7-2	TRBD2	TRBJ2-5	many	18	TGTGCCAGCAGCCGGGGACTAGCGGGCTGGGGGCGACAAGAGACCCAGTACTTC	CASSRGLAGWGRQETQYF
TRBV6-2/TRBV6-3	.	TRBJ2-2	.	17	TGTGCCAGCAGTTACGGGACAAGCCCTAAAAACACCGGGGAGCTGTTTTTT	CASSYGTSPKNTGELFF
TRBV20-1	TRBD2	TRBJ2-1	many	15	TGCAGTGCTTCTCGGACTAGCATGGGCTACAATGAGCAGTTCTTC	CSASRTSMGYNEQFF
TRBV7-2	TRBD2	TRBJ2-3	few	16	TGTGCCAGCAGCCCTGCGGGTCTAGCGGCCACAGATACGCAGTATTTT	CASSPAGLAATDTQYF
TRBV20-1	.	TRBJ2-7	many	13	TGCAGTGCTAGTGGCGCTAGGCCGAAGGAGCAGTACTTC	CSASGARPKEQYF
TRBV4-1	.	TRBJ2-5	many	13	TGCGCCAGCAGCTCGACAGCCCAAGAGACCCAGTACTTC	CASSSTAQETQYF
TRBV12-3/TRBV12-4	.	TRBJ2-1	few	15	TGTGCCAGCAGTTTACGTAGAAGGGGCAACGATGAGCAGTTCTTC	CASSLRRRGNDEQFF
TRBV19	.	TRBJ1-1	many	14	TGTGCCAGTAGTGTCAAGGTGGGGAACACTGAAGCTTTCTTT	CASSVKVGNTEAFF
TRBV12-3/TRBV12-4	.	TRBJ2-5	many	10	TGTGCCAGCAGTGGGGAGACCCAGTACTTC	CASSGETQYF
TRBV9	.	TRBJ2-1	many	15	TGTGCCAGCAGCAAGGGGGACACTTTATACAATGAGCAGTTCTTC	CASSKGDTLYNEQFF
TRBV20-1	.	TRBJ1-1	many	15	TGCAGTGCTAGAGAGTTCGACAGGTGGGGCACTGAAGCTTTCTTT	CSAREFDRWGTEAFF
TRBV20-1	.	TRBJ2-1	.	14	TGCAGTGCTAGAAATTCCGGAGGGGGATATGAGCAGTTCTTC	CSARNSGGGYEQFF
TRBV7-6	.	TRBJ2-1	many	16	TGTGCCAGCAGCCTAGTGGGACGACGAACCTACAATGAGCAGTTCTTC	CASSLVGRRTYNEQFF
TRBV7-9	TRBD2	TRBJ2-1	many	13	TGTGCCAGCAGCTTAGAGCTAGCGGGTGAGCAGTTCTTC	CASSLELAGEQFF
TRBV27	.	TRBJ2-5	.	14	TGTGCCAGCGAAAAACAGGTTAGGGGAGAGACCCAGTACTTC	CASEKQVRGETQYF
TRBV5-1	TRBD2	TRBJ2-3	many	16	TGCGCCAGCAGCTTGGACGGCGGGAGAAGTGCAGATACGCAGTATTTT	CASSLDGGRSADTQYF
TRBV11-3	.	TRBJ2-1	many	14	TGTGCCAGCAGCTTAGTCTCGATGGGTACCGAGCAGTTCTTC	CASSLVSMGTEQFF
TRBV2	TRBD1	TRBJ1-2	.	14	TGTGCCAGCAGTGTTTGTCAGGGGGCATGTGGCTACACCTTC	CASSVCQGACGYTF
TRBV20-1	.	TRBJ1-2	many	17	TGCAGTGCTAGAGACCCCGTGTTGGACGGCCCTAACTATGGCTACACCTTC	CSARDPVLDGPNYGYTF
TRBV15	.	TRBJ2-1	many	15	TGTGCCACCAGCAGCCCGAGGGGGGGGGTCAATGAGCAGTTCTTC	CATSSPRGGVNEQFF
TRBV7-9	.	TRBJ2-7	many	14	TGTGCCAGCAGCCCGCGCGAAGGGTCGTACGAGCAGTACTTC	CASSPREGSYEQYF